The TCR beta chain described here comes from a study of Graves' ophthalmopathy and Graves' hyperthyroidism. Researchers took RNA transcripts and amplified TCR beta CDR3 regions from them. HTBI primers served in a first-round RT-PCR, which a second-round multiplex PCR followed. MiXCR, applied by TCRdb to the multiplex PCR reads, yields one record per CDR3 protein. The top ten clones hold around 10% of a sample with 1 million to 1.3 million distinct CDR3 sequences, about 38% of them seen once. Hyperthyroidism was new, under 2 months, in patients aged 18 to 65. This CDR3 has 15 amino acids. The germline gives CDR1 DFQATT, CDR2 SNEGSKA (reference sequence). Unmatched junction bases numbered 8, after V lost 0 bases and J lost 5 bases. This clonotype was counted ten times or more.

Sequencing was carried out using peripheral blood or thyroid tissue (not recorded which). The clonotype originates from an adult man with Graves' hyperthyroidism. The chain recombines TRBV20-1 with TRBJ2-7; 9 bases align to TRBD2. This CDR3 reads CSAREFGTSSNEQYF. The DNA of the CDR3 is TGCAGTGCTAGAGAGTTCGGGACTAGCTCGAACGAGCAGTACTTC.